The 7 T cell receptor beta chains reported below all come from one sample, sequenced in a study of T cell responses to AZD1222 COVID-19 vaccine. The data were produced by immunoSEQ multiplex PCR, yet TCRdb's version contains in-frame clones alone and is incomplete. The sample lists about 120,000 clones; about 89% were seen once. This specimen consisted of peripheral blood, obtained on day 0 of AZD1222 vaccination. Receptors originate from an adult in good health.

The chain employs TRBV5-6 and TRBJ2-7; no clear D gene. This CDR3 comprises 13 residues. V was cut by 0 bases and J by 5 bases, with 9 bases left in between. Germline CDR1 and CDR2: SGHDT and YYEEEE. The CDR3 loop reads CASSLEYLDEQYF. In DNA form, the CDR3 reads TGTGCCAGCAGCTTGGAGTACTTGGACGAGCAGTACTTC. Supplemented by reference TRBV5-6 and TRBJ2-7, the full variable domain reads DAGVTQSPTHLIKTRGQQVTLRCSPKSGHDTVSWYQQALGQGPQFIFQYYEEEERQRGNFPDRFSGHQFPNYSSELNVNALLLGDSALYLCASSLEYLDEQYFGPGTRLTVT.

The chain couples TRBV9 to TRBJ2-7, with D possibly being TRBD1 (5 bases). The germline V gene encodes CDR1 SGDLS and CDR2 YYNGEE. This CDR3 is 14 amino acids long. Trimming stripped 0 bases from V and 6 bases from J, with 13 bases between. The CDR3 sequence: CASSVVVGAGEQYF. Here the CDR3 DNA reads TGTGCCAGCAGCGTAGTCGTAGGGGCAGGCGAGCAGTACTTC.

The chain has TRBV30 and TRBJ2-2; 7 bases align to TRBD1. From germline, CDR1 is GTSNPN and CDR2 SVGIG (reference sequence). V was pared by 3 bases and J by 7 bases, with 11 bases of the junction left unmatched. The CDR3 is 15 amino acids. The CDR3 here is CAWRTAGTEVGELFF. The CDR3 DNA reads TGTGCCTGGAGGACCGCCGGGACAGAAGTCGGGGAGCTGTTTTTT. The entire variable domain, with the rest obtained from reference TRBV30 and TRBJ2-2, is as follows: SQTIHQWPATLVQPVGSPLSLECTVEGTSNPNLYWYRQAAGRGLQLLFYSVGIGQISSEVPQNLSASRPQDRQFILSSKKLLLSDSGFYLCAWRTAGTEVGELFFGEGSRLTVL.

This chain joins TRBV5-1 and TRBJ1-3; maybe TRBD1 (5 bases). The CDR3 is made up of 15 amino acids. V was shortened by 2 bases and J by 4 bases, with 13 bases between the two germline ends. Germline lookup yields CDR1 SGHRS and CDR2 YFSETQ. As DNA, the CDR3 is TGCGCCAGCAGCTTAGACAGCTTTGCGGGAAACACCATATATTTT. Translation gives CASSLDSFAGNTIYF.

Only one count was recorded for this clone. This chain links TRBV3-1 (or the pseudogene TRBV3-2) with TRBJ1-1; possibly TRBD1 for D (5 bases). The CDR3 is 12 amino acids. The V gene's germline CDR1 is LGHDT and CDR2 YNNKEL (reference sequence). Trimming pared 2 bases from V and 11 bases from J, leaving 12 bases between. The CDR3 DNA follows: TGTGCCAGCAGCCAAACAGGCTCTTGGGCTTTCTTT. This sequence encodes CASSQTGSWAFF.

This clone showed up just once. This chain links TRBV5-6 with TRBJ2-5, with 8 positions matching TRBD1. Germline V gene data show CDR1 as SGHDT and CDR2 as YYEEEE. V was pared by 5 bases and J by 4 bases, with 10 bases of the junction left unmatched. The CDR3 is 15 amino acids. The CDR3 DNA follows: TGTGCCAGCAGTCCGACAGGGGTGAACGGAGAGACCCAGTACTTC. Amino acids: CASSPTGVNGETQYF.

The chain couples TRBV10-1 to TRBJ1-1; TRBD1 agrees at 9 bases. V was clipped by 0 bases and J by 9 bases; unmatched bases: 5. The germline V gene has CDR1 WNHNN and CDR2 SYGVQD (reference sequence). This CDR3 has 14 amino acids. In DNA form, the CDR3 reads TGCGCCAGCAGTGAGTCGGGACAGGGTTGGAAAGCTTTCTTT. It specifies CASSESGQGWKAFF.